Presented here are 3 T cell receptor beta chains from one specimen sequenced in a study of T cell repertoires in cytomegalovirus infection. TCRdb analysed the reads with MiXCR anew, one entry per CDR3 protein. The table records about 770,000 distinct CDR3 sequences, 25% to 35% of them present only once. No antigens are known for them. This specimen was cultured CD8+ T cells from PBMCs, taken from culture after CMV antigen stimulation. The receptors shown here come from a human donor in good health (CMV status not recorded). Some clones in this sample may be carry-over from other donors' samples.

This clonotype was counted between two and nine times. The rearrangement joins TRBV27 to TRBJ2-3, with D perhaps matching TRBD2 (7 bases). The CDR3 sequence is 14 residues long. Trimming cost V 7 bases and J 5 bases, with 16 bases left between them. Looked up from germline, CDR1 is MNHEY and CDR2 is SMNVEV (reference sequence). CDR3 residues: CASTVAGAGDTQYF. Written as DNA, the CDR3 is TGTGCCAGCACCGTGGCGGGGGCGGGAGATACGCAGTATTTT.

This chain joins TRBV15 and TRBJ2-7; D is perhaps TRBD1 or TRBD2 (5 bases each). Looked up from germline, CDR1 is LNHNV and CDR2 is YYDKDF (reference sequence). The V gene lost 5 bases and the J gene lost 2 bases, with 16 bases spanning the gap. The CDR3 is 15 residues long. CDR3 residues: CATSLPRDGTYEQYF. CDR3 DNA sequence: TGTGCCACCAGCTTACCCCGGGACGGGACCTACGAGCAGTACTTC. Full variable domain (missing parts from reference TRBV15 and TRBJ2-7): DAMVIQNPRYQVTQFGKPVTLSCSQTLNHNVMYWYQQKSSQAPKLLFHYYDKDFNNEADTPDNFQSRRPNTSFCFLDIRSPGLGDTAMYLCATSLPRDGTYEQYFGPGTRLTVT.

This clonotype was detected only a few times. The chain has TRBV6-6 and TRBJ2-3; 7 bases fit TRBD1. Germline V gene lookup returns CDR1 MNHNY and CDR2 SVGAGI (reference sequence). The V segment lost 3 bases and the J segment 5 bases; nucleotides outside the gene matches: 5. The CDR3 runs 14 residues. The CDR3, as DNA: TGTGCCAGCAGTTATACGACAGGGCAAGATACGCAGTATTTT. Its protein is CASSYTTGQDTQYF.